This T cell receptor beta chain comes out of a study of cytomegalovirus exposure and HLA in healthy donors (dated by TCRdb to about 2017). Regarding the complete study: An earlier analysis of roughly 500 of the donors reported over 250 Gb of sequence data and roughly 120 million unique TCR beta sequences obtained from about 179 million T cells. An early release covering roughly 600 HLA-typed donors comprised approximately 300 gigabases of sequencing data and roughly 85 million unique TCR sequences. Of the roughly 400 genotyped donors, approximately 80% fell in the genetic ancestry cluster associated with self-reported Caucasian donors. The study aimed to test whether cataloging public T cell receptors could reveal signatures of past pathogen exposure. The T cell repertoires of 700 or so subjects were profiled by immunosequencing and related to cytomegalovirus serostatus. A separate validation cohort of some 130 different subjects was used in addition to the 666-subject first cohort. To predict cytomegalovirus infection status, the study combined high-throughput TCR immunosequencing, statistical association of individual TCRs with disease status, and machine learning. A later analysis re-analyzed previously published TCR beta repertoires from 550 to 700 donors and added high-resolution HLA genotyping to study TCR occurrence patterns. Rather than drawing on any new phenotypic data, the later analysis identified candidate immune exposures from TCR beta sequences and the way those sequences occurred across donors. To decide whether each TCR beta V gene segment behaved as functional or pseudogenic, an earlier analysis of approximately 590 of the donors relied on high-throughput TCR beta sequencing. Donor age, sex, ethnicity and CMV serostatus were compiled alongside the repertoire data. A later genetic analysis used genome-wide SNP genotypes for about three fifths of the 666 donors, treating that subset as a discovery cohort. All discovery cohort repertoires had been generated using a single sequencing platform. Class I and class II HLA loci were covered by the typing at four-digit resolution. Typing coverage varied by locus: about 629-630 donors for A, B, C, DRB1 and DQB1; 522 for DQA1; about 570 for DPA1; about 450 for DPB1. Four or five DR-DQ haplotypes were treated as single units for association and clustering because of strong linkage in the cohort. Across around 400 genotyped donors of the cohort, an average of about 240,000 unique TCR beta nucleotide sequences per donor were sequenced, and 15% to 20% of those sequences were non-productive.

For this clone: Its specific antigen is unknown. No base qualities exist here, and no much larger clone lies one base off it.

The cohort consisted of 666 healthy bone marrow donors. All cohort members were sampled while nominally healthy, although unrecorded immune exposures were likely present. The donor was CMV seronegative and was included in the group of hundreds of seronegative cohort members. Each donor provided a peripheral blood sample, and peripheral blood mononuclear cells were used for TCR beta sequencing. The Qiagen DNeasy Blood Extraction Kit was used to extract genomic DNA from the blood cell samples. The germline V gene gives CDR1 as MNHNS and CDR2 as SASEGT. Including cysteine and phenylalanine, the CDR3 has 14 amino acids. Kept here is only the CDR3 DNA, which spans 42 bases and is read in frame from base 1. V is cut back by 0 bases and J by 4 bases, with 2 bases in the junction unmatched. The library was generated by the immunoSEQ multiplex PCR assay. For the multiplex PCR, a mixture combining 60 forward primers for TCR Vbeta segments and 13 reverse primers for TCR Jbeta segments was used. A multiplex PCR assay on genomic DNA amplified the CDR3 region of rearranged TCR beta genes. The Illumina HiSeq System was used to sequence the amplified TCR beta libraries as 87-base-pair reads. As for how the authors treated the data: In a later analysis, tens of millions of unique TCR beta chains were counted across the 500 to 850 repertoires, and some 10 million of these chains were shared by at least two donors. Raw reads were error-corrected and collapsed into unique sequences by a nearest-neighbor algorithm in which closely related sequences were merged to remove PCR and sequencing errors. Alignment of CDR3 sequences to IMGT reference sequences was used to assign V, D and J gene segments. Each retained sequence needed at least a six-nucleotide match to both a V gene segment and a J gene segment. A rearrangement was called productive if the CDR3 had no stop codons and remained in frame with V and J, and every other rearrangement was called non-productive. CDR3 was defined according to IMGT convention as the region running from the second conserved V-encoded cysteine to the conserved J-encoded phenylalanine. The earlier analysis of about 560 of the donors excluded any sequence lacking an unambiguous match to a single V gene segment. An earlier analysis of almost 600 of the donors classified V segments as functional when productive rearrangements were above 56.7% and as segregating when the standard deviation between donors was above 5%. A statistical classification framework was built for diagnosing cytomegalovirus status from the catalog of TCR beta chain sequences. In a later analysis, V and J genes were assigned by comparing TCR nucleotide sequences against IMGT/GENE-DB human TR gene sequences. A later analysis assigned CDR3 sequences and most-parsimonious VDJ recombination scenarios with the TCRdist pipeline. A later analysis defined each TCR beta chain by its CDR3 amino acid sequence plus V-gene family, and excluded reads lacking a unique V-gene family. In a later analysis, a few hundred highly shared, low-generation-probability nucleotide sequences were removed to address suspected cross-contamination and a sequencing artifact. A later analysis calculated a clonal expansion index for each public chain from normalized within-repertoire ranks of inferred template counts. A later analysis computed generation probabilities with a VDJ recombination model fitted to out-of-frame rearrangements, and checked the results against IGoR. Hypergeometric tests were used in a later analysis to score TCR-TCR, TCR-HLA and TCR-CMV co-occurrence, with a repertoire-size bias correction applied to the TCR pairs. A later analysis estimated false discovery rates by permuting HLA or CMV assignments 20 times. In a later analysis, co-occurring TCRs were grouped using DBSCAN, with TCRdist sequence similarity added in when clustering inside HLA-allele-positive subsets. Repertoires with fewer than 30,000 or more than 120,000 public chains, plus five repertoires with anomalous nucleotide sharing, were excluded from co-occurrence clustering. Entries here come from immuneACCESS through TCRdb and include only in-frame sequences with V and J called. Some clones fail to appear in such tables; in the studies checked, an unresolved V gene covers under half of the shortfall, and the cause of the remainder is unknown. V, J and clone size are taken as reported in that table, and D and trimming were inferred from the DNA itself. The sample table lists 170,000 or so clones, roughly 85% of them with a count of one. The ten largest clones take up under 0.9% of the sample.

Results and caveats for the whole study, not just this receptor: According to a later genetic analysis, donors in an Asian-associated ancestry cluster had fewer N-insertions in productive TCRs than the approximately 630-donor mean. In an earlier analysis of roughly 560 of the donors, most TCR beta V segments were observed in productive rearrangements about 87% or about 30% of the time, broadly matching IMGT annotations. It was suggested by the authors that the approach could potentially be generalized to other disease states and immunological phenotypes. A later genetic analysis associated a missense DCLRE1C variant with V-gene and J-gene trimming of TCR beta chains, and an independent cohort replicated the association. Most TCR sequences were observed very rarely across donors, whereas some public TCRs were present in many individuals. In a later analysis, HLA-associated TCR beta chains were found to be more clonally expanded and to have lower generation probabilities than equally common non-associated chains. Roughly uniform sequencing depth across donors was assumed in presence/absence analyses, although this assumption may not hold. About 17 rarely observed V segments, including chromosome 9 orphons, were excluded from the earlier analysis of some 590 of the donors because counts were too low. A further reported finding was that TCR beta sequences accurately predicted the HLA-A and HLA-B alleles for most subjects in the first cohort. The study gave a list of roughly 150 TCR beta chains associated with cytomegalovirus. Some IMGT-functional V segments, including TRBV6-2 and TRBV6-3, could not be distinguished by the 87-base-pair reads and were therefore excluded. Linkage disequilibrium might explain the correlated functional status among segregating V segments, but an unknown experimental factor could not be excluded. Assigning TCR associations to individual alleles was difficult when HLA alleles, especially DR and DQ, strongly co-occurred. According to a later analysis, TCR association rates differed among HLA loci, with DRB1 alleles showing the most associated TCRs and HLA-C alleles showing the fewest. A group of highly shared sequence variants was considered likely to be a technical artifact of the sequencing pipeline. Because some donors lacked HLA typing at each locus, the association tests relied only on the typed subset. Three of the identified cytomegalovirus-associated TCR beta chains were confirmed in vitro to be specific for cytomegalovirus antigens. The cohort was sequenced for TCR beta chains only, and without alpha or paired-chain data the features that could be detected were limited. The classifier was reported to diagnose cytomegalovirus status with high specificity and sensitivity in both the original and validation cohorts. A later analysis reported that several top co-occurrence clusters appeared linked to parvovirus B19, influenza, CMV and Epstein-Barr virus. CMV serostatus was the only immune exposure information available for the cohort. According to a later analysis, most CMV-associated TCR beta chains appeared to be HLA-restricted, and the HLA associations seemed to be driven largely by CMV exposure. In a later analysis, more than 15,000 TCR beta sequences were associated with specific HLA alleles at a false discovery rate of 0.05.

This TCR was recovered from a woman aged 40 to 50 in good health and CMV-seronegative. The sequence is built from TRBV6-1 and TRBJ1-2, and TRBD1 aligns with 7 junction nucleotides. The sequenced sample consisted of PBMCs. The CDR3 here reads CASSEAAGGYGYTF. The DNA sequence reads TGTGCCAGCAGTGAAGCGGCAGGGGGCTATGGCTACACCTTC.